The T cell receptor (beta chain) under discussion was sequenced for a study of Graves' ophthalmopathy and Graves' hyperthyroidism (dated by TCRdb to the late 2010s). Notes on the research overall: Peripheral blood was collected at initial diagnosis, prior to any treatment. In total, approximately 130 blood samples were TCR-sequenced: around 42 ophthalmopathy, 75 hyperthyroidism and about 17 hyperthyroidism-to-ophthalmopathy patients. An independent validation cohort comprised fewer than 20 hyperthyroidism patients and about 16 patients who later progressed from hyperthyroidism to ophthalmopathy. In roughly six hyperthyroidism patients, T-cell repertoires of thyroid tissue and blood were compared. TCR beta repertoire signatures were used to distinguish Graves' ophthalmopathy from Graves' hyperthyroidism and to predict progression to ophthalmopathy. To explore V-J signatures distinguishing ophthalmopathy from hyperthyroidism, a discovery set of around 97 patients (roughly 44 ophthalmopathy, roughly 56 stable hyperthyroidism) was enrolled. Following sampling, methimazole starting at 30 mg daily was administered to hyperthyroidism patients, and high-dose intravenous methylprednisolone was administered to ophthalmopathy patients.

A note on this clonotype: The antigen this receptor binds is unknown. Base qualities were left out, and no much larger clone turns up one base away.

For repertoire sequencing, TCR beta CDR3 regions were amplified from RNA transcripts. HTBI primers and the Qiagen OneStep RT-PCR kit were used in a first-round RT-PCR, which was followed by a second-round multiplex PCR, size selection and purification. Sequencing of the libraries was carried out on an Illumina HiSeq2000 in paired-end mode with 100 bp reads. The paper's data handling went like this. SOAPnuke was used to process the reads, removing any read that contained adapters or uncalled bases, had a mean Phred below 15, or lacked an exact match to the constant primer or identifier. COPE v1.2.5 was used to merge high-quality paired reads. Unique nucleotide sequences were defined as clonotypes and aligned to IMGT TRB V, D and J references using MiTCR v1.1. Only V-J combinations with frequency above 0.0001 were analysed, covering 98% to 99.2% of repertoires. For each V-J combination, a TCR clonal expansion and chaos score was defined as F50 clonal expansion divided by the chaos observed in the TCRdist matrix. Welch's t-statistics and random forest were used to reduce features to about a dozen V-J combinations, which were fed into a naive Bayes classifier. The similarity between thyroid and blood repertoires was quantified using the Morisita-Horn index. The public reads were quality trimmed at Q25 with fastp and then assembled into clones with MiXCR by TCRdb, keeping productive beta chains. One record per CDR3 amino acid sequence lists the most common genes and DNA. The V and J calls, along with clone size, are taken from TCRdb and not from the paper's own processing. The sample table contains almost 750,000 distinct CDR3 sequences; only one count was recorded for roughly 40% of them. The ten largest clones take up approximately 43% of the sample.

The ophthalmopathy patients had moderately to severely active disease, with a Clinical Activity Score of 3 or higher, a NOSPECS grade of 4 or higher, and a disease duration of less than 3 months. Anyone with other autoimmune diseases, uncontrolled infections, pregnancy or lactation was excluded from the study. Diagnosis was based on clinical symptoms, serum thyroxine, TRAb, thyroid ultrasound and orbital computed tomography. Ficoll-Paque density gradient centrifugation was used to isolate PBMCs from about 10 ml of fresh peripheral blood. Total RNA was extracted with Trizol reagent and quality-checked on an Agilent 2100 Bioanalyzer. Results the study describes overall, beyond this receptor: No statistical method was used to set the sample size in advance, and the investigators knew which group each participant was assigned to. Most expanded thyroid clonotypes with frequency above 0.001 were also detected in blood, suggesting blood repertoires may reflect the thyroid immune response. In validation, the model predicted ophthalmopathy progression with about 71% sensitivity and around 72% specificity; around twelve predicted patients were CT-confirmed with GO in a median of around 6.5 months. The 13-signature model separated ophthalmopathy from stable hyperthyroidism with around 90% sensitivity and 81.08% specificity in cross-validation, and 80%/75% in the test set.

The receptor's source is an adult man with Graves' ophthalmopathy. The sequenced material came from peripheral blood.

The nucleotide sequence reads as follows: TGTGCCAGCAGCTGGGACATAACTAGGAGCGGGGGATTCTCCTACGAGCAGTACTTC. This gives the protein CASSWDITRSGGFSYEQYF. The chain was built from TRBV5-8 and TRBJ2-7; 8 nucleotides in the junction match TRBD2. Inclusive of the bounding cysteine and phenylalanine, the CDR3 is 19 residues long. Just CDR3 DNA is preserved here, 57 bases in frame from base 1. V ends up 3 bases short and J 0 bases short, with an unmatched junction base count of 17. CDR1 SGHTS and CDR2 YDEGEE are derived from the germline V gene.